This T cell receptor (beta chain) was recovered during a study of early T cells in non-severe SARS-CoV-2 infection. Whole-study context: Bulk RNA isolated from unsorted whole blood underwent sequencing; chains were not paired.

The table lists this clonotype with many counts. Its matching antigen is unknown. Study-level findings and limits: The matching step, a VDJdb search, favored anti-spike CD8 responses and missed private and CD4 specificities.

The germline gives CDR1 SGHAT, CDR2 FQNNGV. V was pared by 1 base and J by 2 bases, with 18 bases between. There are 17 residues in the CDR3. Attachment of unique molecular identifiers was made to individual cDNA molecules. TCRdb recomputed calls from the 5' RACE reads with MiXCR, one row per CDR3 protein. The sample has approximately 20,000 distinct CDR3 sequences, about 4% seen once. This clonotype originated in an adult who was a healthcare worker with PCR-confirmed SARS-CoV-2 infection or an uninfected control (not recorded which). This rearrangement joins TRBV11-2 to TRBJ2-7, with D tentatively TRBD1 (5 bases). The sequencing input was whole blood. In nucleotides, the CDR3 is TGTGCCAGCAGCTTAGGAGTTGCCAGGGTACGCCCCTACGAGCAGTACTTC. Its protein is CASSLGVARVRPYEQYF. Filled out from reference TRBV11-2 and TRBJ2-7, the complete variable domain reads EAGVAQSPRYKIIEKRQSVAFWCNPISGHATLYWYQQILGQGPKLLIQFQNNGVVDDSQLPKDRFSAERLKGVDSTLKIQPAKLEDSAVYLCASSLGVARVRPYEQYFGPGTRLTVT.